The T cell receptor beta chain under discussion was sequenced for a study of blood T cell repertoires in COVID-19. The wider study: The samples span acute and convalescent COVID-19 from the United States, Italy and Spain.

Germline V gives CDR1 SGHKS, CDR2 YYEKEE (reference sequence). Trimming cost V 1 base and J 6 bases, with 18 bases left between them. This CDR3 comprises 16 residues. TCRdb keeps only in-frame clones here, not all; method: immunoSEQ multiplex PCR. The sample yields 270,000 or so clones, approximately 91% seen once. The receptor comes from a woman aged 40 to 49 who had recovered from COVID-19. The chain is built from TRBV5-5 and TRBJ2-3; perhaps TRBD2 as D (5 bases). Sequencing input: peripheral blood. DNA for the CDR3: TGTGCCAGCAGCTTGTGGGAGACACTTTTTGTGGATACGCAGTATTTT. Translated: CASSLWETLFVDTQYF.